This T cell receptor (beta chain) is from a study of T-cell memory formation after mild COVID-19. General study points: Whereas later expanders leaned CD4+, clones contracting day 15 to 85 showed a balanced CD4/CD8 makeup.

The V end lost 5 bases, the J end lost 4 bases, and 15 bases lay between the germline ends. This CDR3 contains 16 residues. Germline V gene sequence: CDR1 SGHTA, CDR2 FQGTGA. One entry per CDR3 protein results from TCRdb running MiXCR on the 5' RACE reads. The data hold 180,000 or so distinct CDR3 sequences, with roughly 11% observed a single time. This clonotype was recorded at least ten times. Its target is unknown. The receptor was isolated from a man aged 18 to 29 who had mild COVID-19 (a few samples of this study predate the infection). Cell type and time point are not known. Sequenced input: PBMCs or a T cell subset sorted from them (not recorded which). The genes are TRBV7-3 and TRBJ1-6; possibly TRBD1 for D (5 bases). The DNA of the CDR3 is TGTGCCAGCAGCCCAACAGGAAATTCATATAATTCACCCCTCCACTTT. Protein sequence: CASSPTGNSYNSPLHF.